The 23 T cell receptor beta chains in this list originate from one sample, sequenced in a study of T cell changes during pregnancy in multiple sclerosis. Measured with immunoSEQ multiplex PCR; TCRdb has only the in-frame clones, and not every one. The sample has about 68,000 clones, 90% seen once. Sequenced here: peripheral blood, sampled in the third trimester of pregnancy. The receptors stem from a female donor with multiple sclerosis, enrolled in a pregnancy study.

The genes are TRBV5-1 and TRBJ2-7; 8 bases match TRBD2. Trimming took 3 bases from V and 12 from J; bases not matched to a gene: 23. Germline lookup yields CDR1 SGHRS and CDR2 YFSETQ. This CDR3 is built from 17 residues. The CDR3 protein is CASSWGPPGLDTDKTYF. DNA for the CDR3: TGCGCCAGCAGCTGGGGGCCCCCGGGACTAGACACTGACAAAACGTACTTC.

The chain employs TRBV5-4 and TRBJ2-5; D may be TRBD1 (5 bases). Germline values: CDR1 SGHNT, CDR2 YYREEE (reference sequence). V gave up 0 bases and J gave up 5 bases, with 14 bases separating them. This CDR3 has 15 residues. The CDR3, as DNA: TGTGCCAGCAGCTTGGGGGGCCCCGTTAAGGAGACCCAGTACTTC. This codes for CASSLGGPVKETQYF.

This chain's CDR3 is CASSQGVTDTEAFF. CDR3 bases: TGCGCCAGCAGCCAAGGTGTGACAGACACTGAAGCTTTCTTT. The genes are TRBV4-3 and TRBJ1-1, with a tentative D call TRBD1 (5 bases). This CDR3 is built from 14 residues. Trimming removed 1 base from V and 3 bases from J, with 9 bases in between. Germline V gene data show CDR1 as LGHNA and CDR2 as YSLEER.

This clone was observed once. The gene calls are TRBV6-1 and TRBJ1-1; D ambiguous. Per germline, CDR1 MNHNS and CDR2 SASEGT. V was trimmed by 1 base and J by 0 bases, leaving 6 bases between them. This CDR3 is 14 amino acids long. Written as DNA, the CDR3 is TGTGCCAGCAGTGAAGGGAGTTTGAACACTGAAGCTTTCTTT. Protein sequence: CASSEGSLNTEAFF.

Only a few counts were recorded for this clone. The J gene is TRBJ1-6, the V gene TRBV12-5; D is undetermined. This CDR3 is built from 12 residues. Trimming cost V 6 bases and J 6 bases, with 6 bases left between them. Germline V gives CDR1 LGHNT, CDR2 FRNRAP. CDR3 protein: CASGQINSPLHF. CDR3 nucleotide sequence: TGTGCTAGTGGCCAAATTAATTCACCCCTCCACTTT.

The gene calls are TRBV10-2 and TRBJ2-3, with 13 bases that match TRBD2. The germline V gene has CDR1 WSHSY and CDR2 SAAADI. Trimming took 6 bases from V and 1 from J; bases not matched to a gene: 7. The CDR3 runs 17 residues. The CDR3 nucleotides read TGCGCCAGCAGGGACGGACTAGCGGGAGTGGGCACAGATACGCAGTATTTT. Translated, it gives CASRDGLAGVGTDTQYF.

The chain combines TRBV6-4 with TRBJ1-5; the D gene is possibly TRBD1 (6 bases). The V and J ends lost 3 bases and 5 bases respectively, with 11 bases between them. The CDR3 extends over 14 amino acids. Germline V gives CDR1 MRHNA, CDR2 SNTAGT. As DNA, the CDR3 is TGTGCCAGCAGTGAATGGGGGGGCGATCAGCCCCAGCATTTT. Its protein product is CASSEWGGDQPQHF.

The gene calls are TRBV19 and TRBJ1-4; D unresolved. The CDR3 extends over 16 amino acids. Trimming stripped 5 bases from V and 0 bases from J, with 13 bases between. Germline V lookup: CDR1 LNHDA, CDR2 SQIVND (reference sequence). Here the CDR3 reads CASSLHAGTTNEKLFF. The CDR3 DNA reads as TGTGCCAGTAGTCTCCACGCCGGGACAACTAATGAAAAACTGTTTTTT.

This rearrangement joins TRBV18 to TRBJ2-2; D perhaps matches TRBD2 (6 bases). V was cut by 6 bases and J by 1 base, with 15 bases left in between. The germline V gene has CDR1 KGHSH and CDR2 LQKENI. This CDR3 is 16 amino acids long. The chain's CDR3 is CASSPRRGLNTGELFF. For the CDR3, the DNA is TGTGCCAGCTCCCCCAGGAGGGGATTGAACACCGGGGAGCTGTTTTTT.

V and J are TRBV6-5 and TRBJ1-2, with D hard to call. Looked up from germline, CDR1 is MNHEY and CDR2 is SVGAGI. This CDR3 comprises 16 residues. Trimming cost V 0 bases and J 3 bases, with 14 bases left between them. The CDR3, as DNA: TGTGCCAGCAGTTACTCCTCTCAGGATACCCACTATGGCTACACCTTC. It is translated as CASSYSSQDTHYGYTF.

The chain recombines TRBV7-9 with TRBJ2-2, with 9 bases identical to TRBD2. Germline V gene sequence: CDR1 SEHNR, CDR2 FQNEAQ (reference sequence). J was trimmed by 3 bases and V by 5 bases; bases with no gene match: 1. CDR3 length: 14 residues. CDR3: CASSRLADTGELFF. The CDR3 coding sequence is TGTGCCAGCAGCCGACTAGCGGACACCGGGGAGCTGTTTTTT.

The rearrangement joins TRBV9 to TRBJ2-5; TRBD1 matches at 8 bases. The CDR3 length is 15 residues. V was pared by 4 bases and J by 4 bases, with 9 bases of the junction left unmatched. The germline V gene has CDR1 SGDLS and CDR2 YYNGEE. In nucleotides, the CDR3 is TGTGCCAGCAGCCTTACCGGGACAGGTGGAGAGACCCAGTACTTC. It yields the protein CASSLTGTGGETQYF.

The J gene is TRBJ1-1, the V gene TRBV6-1; D may be TRBD1 (5 bases). This CDR3 spans 15 amino acids. Per germline, CDR1 MNHNS and CDR2 SASEGT. Trimming removed 5 bases at V and 1 base at J, with 14 bases between. The CDR3 DNA is TGTGCCAGCAGTAAACTGGGACTGGGGAACACTGAAGCTTTCTTT. Protein: CASSKLGLGNTEAFF.

This clone occurred once. This chain's CDR3 is CASSFSHPDGYTF. In DNA, the CDR3 is TGTGCCAGCAGCTTCTCACATCCCGATGGCTACACCTTC. This rearrangement joins TRBV7-2 to TRBJ1-2; D is unresolved. The CDR3 is made up of 13 amino acids. Germline V gene data show CDR1 as SGHTA and CDR2 as FQGNSA. V lost 3 bases and J lost 6, with 11 bases in between.

The chain links TRBV18 to TRBJ2-7; 8 bases agree with TRBD2. CDR3 length: 14 amino acids. The J segment lost 4 bases and the V segment lost 3 bases, leaving 5 bases of the junction unmatched. Per the germline V gene, CDR1 is KGHSH and CDR2 is LQKENI. For the CDR3, the DNA is TGTGCCAGCTCACCCACTAGCGGTGATTACGAGCAGTACTTC. The encoded protein is CASSPTSGDYEQYF.

This chain joins TRBV27 and TRBJ2-1; D gene unclear. The CDR3 runs 17 residues. Deletions cut 5 bases from V and 3 bases from J, with 20 bases between. Per germline, CDR1 MNHEY and CDR2 SMNVEV (reference sequence). CDR3 region: CASSTSRRNVNYNEQFF. CDR3 in DNA: TGTGCCAGCAGTACCTCTCGGAGAAACGTCAACTACAATGAGCAGTTCTTC.

J is TRBJ1-3 and V is TRBV5-1, with TRBD1 identical over 9 bases. Losses at the gene ends were 1 base for V and 0 bases for J; bases not matched to a gene: 8. Germline V gene sequence: CDR1 SGHRS, CDR2 YFSETQ. This CDR3 contains 18 residues. CDR3 in amino acids: CASSLLLGQGTSGNTIYF. CDR3 nucleotides: TGCGCCAGCAGCTTGCTACTGGGACAGGGCACCTCTGGAAACACCATATATTTT.

The V gene is TRBV5-1, the J gene TRBJ2-5, with 15 bases lining up with TRBD2. The CDR3 has 15 amino acids. The V gene end was trimmed by 7 bases and the J gene end by 2 bases; junction bases not matched to a gene: 3. Looked up from germline, CDR1 is SGHRS and CDR2 is YFSETQ. DNA for the CDR3: TGCGCCAGCGGGACTAGCGGGGGGTTACAAGAGACCCAGTACTTC. Its protein is CASGTSGGLQETQYF.

The V gene is TRBV25-1, the J gene TRBJ2-1, with 9 nucleotides matching TRBD2. Germline trimming cut 6 bases from V and 4 bases from J; bases unmatched to any gene: 7. This CDR3 has 15 residues. Germline lookup yields CDR1 MGHDK and CDR2 SYGVNS. This CDR3 is CASSILAGRYNEQFF. The CDR3 DNA reads TGTGCCAGCAGCATCCTAGCGGGGAGATACAATGAGCAGTTCTTC.

The rearrangement uses TRBV5-1 and TRBJ2-5; TRBD2 aligns across 9 bases. Germline V gives CDR1 SGHRS, CDR2 YFSETQ. The CDR3 sequence is 19 residues long. V gave up 2 bases and J gave up 1 base; unmatched junction bases: 15. The CDR3 spells CASSFGGGTGGGAQETQYF. DNA of the CDR3: TGCGCCAGCAGCTTTGGAGGTGGGACGGGCGGGGGGGCCCAAGAGACCCAGTACTTC.

The V gene is TRBV19, the J gene TRBJ2-2; D is unclear. Trimming shortened V by 9 bases and J by 8 bases, and 10 bases separated the two germline ends. CDR3 length equals 11 residues. Germline V gene data show CDR1 as LNHDA and CDR2 as SQIVND (reference sequence). CDR3 DNA sequence: TGTGCCAGCGAGGCACGAGGGGAGCTGTTTTTT. The encoded protein is CASEARGELFF.

The chain combines TRBV2 with TRBJ2-3; maybe TRBD2 (5 bases). CDR3 length equals 14 residues. Trimming took off 2 bases at V and 2 bases at J, with 8 bases between the two ends. Germline loops: CDR1 SNHLY, CDR2 FYNNEI. The CDR3 DNA reads TGTGCCAGCAGTGAAACTAGAAACACAGATACGCAGTATTTT. Residues: CASSETRNTDTQYF.

V and J are TRBV7-9 and TRBJ1-4; possible D gene TRBD1, 5 bases. V lost 5 bases to trimming and J lost 0 bases, with 16 bases between them. This CDR3 has 17 amino acids. Looked up from germline, CDR1 is SEHNR and CDR2 is FQNEAQ (reference sequence). CDR3 amino acids: CASSVSLGPATNEKLFF. For the CDR3, the DNA is TGTGCCAGCAGCGTAAGTCTGGGGCCAGCAACTAATGAAAAACTGTTTTTT.